This passage covers 21 T cell receptor beta chains from one sample sequenced in a study of early T cells in non-severe SARS-CoV-2 infection. From the 5' RACE reads, TCRdb called clonotypes with MiXCR, one entry per CDR3 protein. The table lists approximately 63,000 distinct CDR3 sequences, more than 5.5% of them singletons. The material was whole blood, obtained at baseline. Every receptor here comes from an adult who was a healthcare worker with PCR-confirmed SARS-CoV-2 infection or an uninfected control (not recorded which).

The chain recombines TRBV6-5 with TRBJ1-1, with 9 bases matching TRBD1. Germline-derived CDR1 and CDR2 are MNHEY and SVGAGI. Unmatched junction bases numbered 13, after V lost 5 bases and J lost 6 bases. The CDR3 has 16 amino acids. The CDR3 region is CASSSGTGLRGAEAFF. In DNA form, the CDR3 reads TGTGCCAGCAGTAGTGGGACAGGGCTTCGGGGCGCTGAAGCTTTCTTT.

In this sample, this clonotype turned up many times. The chain has TRBV19 and TRBJ2-2, with 10 bases lining up with TRBD1. There are 17 residues in the CDR3. Germline values: CDR1 LNHDA, CDR2 SQIVND (reference sequence). With 7 bases clipped from V and 5 bases from J, the junction kept 13 bases outside the gene matches. CDR3 nucleotide sequence: TGTGCCAGTATGAGGGGAACCGGGACAGGGGTAACCGGGGAGCTGTTTTTT. This codes for CASMRGTGTGVTGELFF.

This clonotype occurred many times. CDR3 coding DNA: TGCAGTGCTTTGGAGGGTCCAGGGATAGGGACAGATACGCAGTATTTT. This encodes CSALEGPGIGTDTQYF. The chain couples TRBV20-1 to TRBJ2-3; possible D gene TRBD2, 6 bases. V lost 5 bases, J lost 3 bases, and 21 bases lay in between. CDR1 is DFQATT and CDR2 is SNEGSKA in the germline V gene (reference sequence). CDR3 length: 16 amino acids.

There are many counts of this clonotype. The CDR3 spells CSARGTNEKLFF. The DNA for the CDR3 is TGCAGTGCTAGGGGAACTAATGAAAAACTGTTTTTT. The chain is built from TRBV20-1 and TRBJ1-4; D unclear. Germline V CDR1 and CDR2: DFQATT, SNEGSKA (reference sequence). Trimming left V 3 bases short and J 1 base short, with 3 bases between. CDR3 size: 12 residues.

This clonotype was recorded many times. This chain uses TRBV6-5 with TRBJ2-7, with 11 bases lining up with TRBD2. With 6 bases clipped from V and 2 bases from J, the junction kept 6 bases outside the gene matches. Germline V gene data show CDR1 as MNHEY and CDR2 as SVGAGI. The CDR3 totals 15 residues. The CDR3 loop reads CASSQLAGAAYEQYF. Written as DNA, the CDR3 is TGTGCCAGCAGCCAACTAGCGGGAGCAGCCTACGAGCAGTACTTC.

This clonotype was picked up many times. The CDR3 reads CASRGTGESQETQYF. For the CDR3, the DNA is TGCGCCAGCAGAGGGACCGGAGAATCCCAAGAGACCCAGTACTTC. The chain couples TRBV10-2 to TRBJ2-5; D assignment may be TRBD1 or TRBD2 (5 bases each). Per germline, CDR1 WSHSY and CDR2 SAAADI. Between the trimmed V and J ends, which lost 6 bases and 1 base, there was a span of 15 bases. The CDR3 is made up of 15 amino acids.

Comments on this clonotype: Being one base from a much bigger clone, this may be a read error. V gene TRBV6-5 combines with J gene TRBJ1-2, with 7 bases fitting TRBD1. This CDR3 is built from 13 residues. Germline loops: CDR1 MNHEY, CDR2 SVGAGI. The CDR3 nucleotides are TGTGCCGGCAGCCTCCATCGACAGGGTGGCTACACCTTC. Its translation is CAGSLHRQGGYTF.

This clonotype was counted at least ten times. The CDR3 protein is CASSATRPGGAFF. CDR3 DNA: TGTGCCAGCAGTGCGACTAGACCAGGGGGAGCTTTCTTT. V is TRBV6-1 and J is TRBJ1-1; 7 bases fit TRBD1. The length of the CDR3 is 13 residues. Trimming removed 4 bases from V and 10 bases from J; junction bases left unmatched: 9. Germline V lookup: CDR1 MNHNS, CDR2 SASEGT.

This clonotype was detected ten times or more. This chain connects TRBV6-2 or TRBV6-3 to TRBJ1-1; D remains unclear. This CDR3 comprises 11 residues. V lost 1 base and J 11 bases, leaving 8 bases between the germline ends. In germline, CDR1 is MNHEY, CDR2 SVGEGT. The CDR3 nucleotides are TGTGCCAGCAGTTACTTGTCCGAGGCTTTCTTT. Amino acid sequence: CASSYLSEAFF.

This clonotype was detected a few times. The rearrangement uses TRBV7-9 and TRBJ2-2, with D unclear. V was shortened by 5 bases and J by 0 bases, with 10 bases between the two germline ends. Germline assignment: CDR1 SEHNR and CDR2 FQNEAQ (reference sequence). This CDR3 contains 15 residues. This CDR3 is CASSLRTSNTGELFF. The CDR3 DNA is TGTGCCAGCAGCCTCCGGACCTCGAACACCGGGGAGCTGTTTTTT.

This chain connects TRBV5-1 to TRBJ2-7, with D perhaps TRBD1 (5 bases). CDR1 is SGHRS, CDR2 YFSETQ, per germline. The CDR3 contains 16 residues. V lost 0 bases to trimming and J lost 5 bases, with 18 bases between them. CDR3 nucleotides: TGCGCCAGCAGCTTGGCCCCCACTGGGGCGCAAAACGAGCAGTACTTC. Protein product: CASSLAPTGAQNEQYF.

Comments on this clonotype: A much larger clone lies a single base off, so this may be a read error. The rearrangement joins TRBV29-1 to TRBJ1-5; D unclear. This CDR3 comprises 12 residues. In germline, CDR1 is SQVTM, CDR2 ANQGSEA. V lost 7 bases to trimming and J lost 3 bases, with 10 bases between them. Here the CDR3 reads CSAQVHNQPQHF. The CDR3 DNA is TGCAGCGCGCAGGTCCACAATCAGCCCCAGCATTTT.

The table lists this clonotype with many counts. The chain employs TRBV20-1 and TRBJ1-1, with TRBD1 identical over 8 bases. Germline V gene data show CDR1 as DFQATT and CDR2 as SNEGSKA (reference sequence). This CDR3 has 14 residues. The J segment lost 3 bases and the V segment lost 0 bases, leaving 3 bases of the junction unmatched. This CDR3 is CSAREGTGYTEAFF. The DNA for the CDR3 is TGCAGTGCTAGAGAAGGGACAGGTTACACTGAAGCTTTCTTT.

This clonotype was found many times. The chain recombines TRBV5-6 with TRBJ2-7, with D uncertain. Trimming shortened V by 0 bases and J by 0 bases, and 7 bases separated the two germline ends. CDR3 size: 14 residues. Looked up from germline, CDR1 is SGHDT and CDR2 is YYEEEE. CDR3 sequence (DNA): TGTGCCAGCAGCTTGGGACTCAGCTCCTACGAGCAGTACTTC. It specifies CASSLGLSSYEQYF.

J is TRBJ1-1 and V is TRBV28; D is undetermined. The V gene lost 7 bases and the J gene lost 1 base, with 10 bases spanning the gap. Germline CDR1 reads MDHEN; CDR2 reads SYDVKM. The CDR3 sequence is 13 residues long. CDR3 DNA: TGTGCCAGCACCCCAGCGGGGAACACTGAAGCTTTCTTT. This sequence encodes CASTPAGNTEAFF.

This clonotype was found many times. The V call is TRBV12-3 or TRBV12-4, the J call TRBJ2-7, with TRBD2 as a possible D gene (5 bases). Trimming stripped 6 bases from V and 3 bases from J, with 21 bases between. This CDR3 has 16 residues. CDR3 sequence reads: CASSPAPRERSYEQYF. Written as DNA, the CDR3 is TGTGCCAGCAGCCCGGCTCCGAGGGAACGGAGCTACGAGCAGTACTTC.

This clonotype appeared many times. The rearrangement uses TRBV20-1 and TRBJ2-5; maybe TRBD2 (6 bases). V lost 0 bases, J lost 1 base, and 9 bases lay in between. The CDR3 spans 14 residues. Germline lookup yields CDR1 DFQATT and CDR2 SNEGSKA (reference sequence). As DNA, the CDR3 is TGCAGTGCTAGAGATGGGAGGACCCAAGAGACCCAGTACTTC. It translates to CSARDGRTQETQYF.

This clonotype was observed at least ten times. The chain carries TRBV5-1 and TRBJ2-1; D remains ambiguous. V lost 5 bases to trimming and J lost 0 bases, with 9 bases between them. Germline V CDR1 and CDR2: SGHRS, YFSETQ. The CDR3 consists of 14 residues. The CDR3 bases are TGCGCCAGCAGTCTCCCCAGCTCCTACAATGAGCAGTTCTTC. Its translation is CASSLPSSYNEQFF.

This clonotype was picked up a small number of times. The rearrangement uses TRBV29-1 and TRBJ1-2; D is uncertain. Germline assignment: CDR1 SQVTM and CDR2 ANQGSEA. V was shortened by 4 bases and J by 1 base, with 7 bases between the two germline ends. The CDR3 extends over 12 amino acids. DNA of the CDR3: TGCAGCGTTGGTCAGGTTAACTATGGCTACACCTTC. Protein sequence: CSVGQVNYGYTF.

This clonotype was detected ten times or more. The chain has TRBV4-3 and TRBJ2-5; maybe TRBD1 (5 bases). The ends were cut back, 1 base at V and 4 bases at J, with 13 bases in the middle. Germline values: CDR1 LGHNA, CDR2 YSLEER. The CDR3 has 15 residues. The CDR3: CASSQGQRGSETQYF. For the CDR3, the DNA is TGCGCCAGCAGCCAAGGGCAAAGGGGATCAGAGACCCAGTACTTC.

This clonotype has ten or more counts. The gene calls are TRBV12-3 or TRBV12-4 and TRBJ1-6; no clear D. The CDR3 spans 15 residues. V was pared by 9 bases and J by 6 bases, with 18 bases between. The CDR3 region has the DNA TGTGCCAGTAGGGAACACGTTTCTAGTAATTCACCCCTCCACTTT. This encodes CASREHVSSNSPLHF.